This T cell receptor beta chain was recovered during a study of T cells in Graves' hyperthyroidism and ophthalmopathy. Study observations and caveats: Separation of ophthalmopathy from stable hyperthyroidism was achieved by a 13 V-J model.

This clonotype was recorded many times. Its antigen is not known. TCR beta CDR3 regions were amplified from RNA transcripts. Researchers ran a first-round RT-PCR on the TCR CDR3 using the HTBI primer set. TCRdb reprocessed the multiplex PCR reads with MiXCR, giving one entry per CDR3 protein. The profile shows 450,000 to 600,000 distinct CDR3 sequences, 20% of them singletons. Lactation, pregnancy, other autoimmune disease or uncontrolled infection led to exclusion of patients. CDR1 and CDR2 (germline): DFQATT, SNEGSKA (reference sequence). The CDR3 extends over 17 amino acids. V was clipped by 1 base and J by 3 bases; unmatched bases: 11.

The V call is TRBV20-1, the J call TRBJ2-1, with 8 bases that match TRBD2. This TCR came from a man aged 40-55 years with Graves' ophthalmopathy. The specimen sequenced was blood. CDR3 in amino acids: CSARGITAGEIYNEQFF. In nucleotides, the CDR3 is TGCAGTGCTAGAGGGATAACAGCGGGAGAAATCTACAATGAGCAGTTCTTC.